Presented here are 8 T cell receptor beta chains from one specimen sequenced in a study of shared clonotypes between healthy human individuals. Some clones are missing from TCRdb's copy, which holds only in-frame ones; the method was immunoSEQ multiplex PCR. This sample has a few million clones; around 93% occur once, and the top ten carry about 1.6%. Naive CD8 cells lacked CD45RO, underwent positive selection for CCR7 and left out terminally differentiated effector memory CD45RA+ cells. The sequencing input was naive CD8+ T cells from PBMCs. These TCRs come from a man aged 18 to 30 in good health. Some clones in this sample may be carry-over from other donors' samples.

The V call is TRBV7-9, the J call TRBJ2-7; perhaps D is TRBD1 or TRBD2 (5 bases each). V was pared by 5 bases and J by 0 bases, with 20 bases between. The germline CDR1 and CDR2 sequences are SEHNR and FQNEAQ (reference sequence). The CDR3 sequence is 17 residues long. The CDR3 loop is CASSTHEVWGNSYEQYF. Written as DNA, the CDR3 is TGTGCCAGCAGCACGCACGAGGTATGGGGGAACTCCTACGAGCAGTACTTC.

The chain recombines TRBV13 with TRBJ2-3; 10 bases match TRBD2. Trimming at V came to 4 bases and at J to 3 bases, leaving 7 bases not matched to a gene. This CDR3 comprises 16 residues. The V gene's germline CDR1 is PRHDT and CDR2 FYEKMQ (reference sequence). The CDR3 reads CASSSTSGRGTDTQYF. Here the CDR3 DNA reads TGTGCCAGCAGCTCTACGAGCGGGAGGGGGACAGATACGCAGTATTTT.

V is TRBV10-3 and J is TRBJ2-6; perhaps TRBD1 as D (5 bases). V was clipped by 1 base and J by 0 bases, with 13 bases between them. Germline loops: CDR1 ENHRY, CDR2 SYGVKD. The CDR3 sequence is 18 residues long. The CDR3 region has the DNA TGTGCCATCAGTGAGTTTCTAGGACAAATCTCTGGGGCCAACGTCCTGACTTTC. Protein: CAISEFLGQISGANVLTF.

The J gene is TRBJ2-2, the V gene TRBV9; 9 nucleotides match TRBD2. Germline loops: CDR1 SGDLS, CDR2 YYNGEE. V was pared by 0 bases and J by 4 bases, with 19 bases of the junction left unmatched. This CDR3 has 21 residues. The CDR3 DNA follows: TGTGCCAGCAGCGTAGCTTACTCGCGTCTAGCGGGGACGGTAGGCACCGGGGAGCTGTTTTTT. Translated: CASSVAYSRLAGTVGTGELFF.

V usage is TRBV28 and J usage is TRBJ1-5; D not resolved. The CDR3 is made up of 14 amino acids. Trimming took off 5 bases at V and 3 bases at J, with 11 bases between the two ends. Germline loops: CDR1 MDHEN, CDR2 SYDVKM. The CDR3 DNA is TGTGCCAGCAGTCCCTCGGGCTTCAATCAGCCCCAGCATTTT. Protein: CASSPSGFNQPQHF.

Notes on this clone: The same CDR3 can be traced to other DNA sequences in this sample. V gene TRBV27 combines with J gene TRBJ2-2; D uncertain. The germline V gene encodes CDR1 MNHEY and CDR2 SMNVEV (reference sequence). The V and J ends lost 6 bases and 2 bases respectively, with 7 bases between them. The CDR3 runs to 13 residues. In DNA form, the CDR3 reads TGTGCCAGCAGCGTGTATAACACCGGGGAGCTGTTTTTT. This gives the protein CASSVYNTGELFF.

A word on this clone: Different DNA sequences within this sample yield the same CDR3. The CDR3 coding sequence is TGCGCCAGCAGTGAAGGCCGAGAGACCCAGTACTTC. Translated: CASSEGRETQYF. This rearrangement joins TRBV10-1 to TRBJ2-5; D unresolved. V was clipped by 3 bases and J by 4 bases, with 6 bases between them. Germline CDR1 and CDR2: WNHNN and SYGVQD (reference sequence). This CDR3 region has 12 residues.

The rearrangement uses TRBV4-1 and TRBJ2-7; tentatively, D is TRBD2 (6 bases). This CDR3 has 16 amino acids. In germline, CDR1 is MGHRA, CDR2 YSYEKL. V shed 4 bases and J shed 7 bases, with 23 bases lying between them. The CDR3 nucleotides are TGCGCCAGCAGCCTCGGGGGACGGGAAGCTTTTGATGAGCAGTACTTC. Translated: CASSLGGREAFDEQYF.